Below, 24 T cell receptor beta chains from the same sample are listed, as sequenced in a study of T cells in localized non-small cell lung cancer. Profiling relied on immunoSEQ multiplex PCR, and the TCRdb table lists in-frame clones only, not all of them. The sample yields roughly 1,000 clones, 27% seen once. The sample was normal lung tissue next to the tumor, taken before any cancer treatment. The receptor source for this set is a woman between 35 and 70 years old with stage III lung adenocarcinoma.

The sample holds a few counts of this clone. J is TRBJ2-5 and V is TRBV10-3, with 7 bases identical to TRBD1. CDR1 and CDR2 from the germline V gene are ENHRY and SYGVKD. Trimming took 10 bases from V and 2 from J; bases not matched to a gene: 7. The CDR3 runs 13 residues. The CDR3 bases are TGTGCCACCGCCCGGGACAGACAAGAGACCCAGTACTTC. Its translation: CATARDRQETQYF.

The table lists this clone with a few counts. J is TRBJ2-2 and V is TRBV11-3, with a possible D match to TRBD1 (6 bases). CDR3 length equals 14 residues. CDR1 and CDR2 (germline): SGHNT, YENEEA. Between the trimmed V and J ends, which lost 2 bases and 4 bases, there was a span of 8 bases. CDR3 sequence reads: CASSLTGPTGELFF. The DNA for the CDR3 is TGTGCCAGCAGCTTAACAGGGCCCACCGGGGAGCTGTTTTTT.

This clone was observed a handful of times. CDR3 sequence (DNA): TGTGCCAGCAGCCAACAGGACGGTAGAAACAATCAGCCCCAGCATTTT. Residues: CASSQQDGRNNQPQHF. The rearrangement links TRBV11-3 to TRBJ1-5; maybe TRBD1 (5 bases). The germline V gene has CDR1 SGHNT and CDR2 YENEEA. The CDR3 covers 16 residues. V dropped 5 bases and J dropped 3 bases, with 17 bases sitting between them.

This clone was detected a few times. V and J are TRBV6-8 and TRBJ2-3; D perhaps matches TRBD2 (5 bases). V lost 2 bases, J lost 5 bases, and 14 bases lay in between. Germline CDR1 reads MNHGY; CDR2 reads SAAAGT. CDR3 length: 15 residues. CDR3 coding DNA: TGTGCCAGCAGTTACGAACTACTAGGGAAAGATACGCAGTATTTT. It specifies CASSYELLGKDTQYF.

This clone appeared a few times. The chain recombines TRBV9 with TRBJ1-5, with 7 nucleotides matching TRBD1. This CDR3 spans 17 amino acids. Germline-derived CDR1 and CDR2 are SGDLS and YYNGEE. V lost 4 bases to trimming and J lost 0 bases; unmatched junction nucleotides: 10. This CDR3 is CASSLRGTVHSNQPQHF. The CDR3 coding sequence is TGTGCCAGCAGCTTAAGAGGGACAGTACATAGCAATCAGCCCCAGCATTTT.

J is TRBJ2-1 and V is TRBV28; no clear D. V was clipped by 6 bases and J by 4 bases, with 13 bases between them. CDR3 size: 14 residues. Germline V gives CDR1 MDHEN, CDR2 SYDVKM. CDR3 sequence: CASRQPGPYNEQFF. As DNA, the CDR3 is TGTGCCAGCAGACAACCCGGGCCTTACAATGAGCAGTTCTTC.

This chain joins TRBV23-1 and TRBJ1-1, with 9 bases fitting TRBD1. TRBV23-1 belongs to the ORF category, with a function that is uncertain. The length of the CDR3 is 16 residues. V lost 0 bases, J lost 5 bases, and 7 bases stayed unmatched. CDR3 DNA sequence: TGCGCCAGCAGTCAATCTAGGACAGGGGCAGGGACTGAAGCTTTCTTT. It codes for CASSQSRTGAGTEAFF.

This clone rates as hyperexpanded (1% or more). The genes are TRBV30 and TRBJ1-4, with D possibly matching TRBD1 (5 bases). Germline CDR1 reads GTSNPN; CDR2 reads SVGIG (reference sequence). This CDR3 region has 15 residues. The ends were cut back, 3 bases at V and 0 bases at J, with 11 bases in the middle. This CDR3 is CAWRERGATNEKLFF. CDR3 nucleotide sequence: TGTGCCTGGAGGGAGCGGGGGGCAACTAATGAAAAACTGTTTTTT.

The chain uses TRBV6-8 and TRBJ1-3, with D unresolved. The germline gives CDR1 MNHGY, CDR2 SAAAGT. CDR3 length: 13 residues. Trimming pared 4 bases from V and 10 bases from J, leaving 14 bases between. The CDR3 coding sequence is TGTGCCAGCAGTTCCTCGGTGGAGCGGACCATATATTTT. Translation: CASSSSVERTIYF.

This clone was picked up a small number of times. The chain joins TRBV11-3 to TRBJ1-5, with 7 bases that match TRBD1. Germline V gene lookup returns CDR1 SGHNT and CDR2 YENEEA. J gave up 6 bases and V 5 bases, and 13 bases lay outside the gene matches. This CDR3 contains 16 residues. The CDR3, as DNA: TGTGCCAGCAGCCCAAGGGCCGGGACAGTCGGTCAGCCCCAGCATTTT. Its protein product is CASSPRAGTVGQPQHF. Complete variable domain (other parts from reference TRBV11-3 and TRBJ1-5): EAGVVQSPRYKIIEKKQPVAFWCNPISGHNTLYWYLQNLGQGPELLIRYENEEAVDDSQLPKDRFSAERLKGVDSTLKIQPAELGDSAVYLCASSPRAGTVGQPQHFGDGTRLSIL.

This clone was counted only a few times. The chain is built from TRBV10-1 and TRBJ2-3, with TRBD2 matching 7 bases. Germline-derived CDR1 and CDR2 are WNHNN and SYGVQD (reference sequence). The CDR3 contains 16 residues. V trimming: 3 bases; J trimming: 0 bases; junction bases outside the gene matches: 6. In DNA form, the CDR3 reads TGCGCCAGCAGTGAACGGATTAGCGGGAGCACAGATACGCAGTATTTT. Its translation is CASSERISGSTDTQYF.

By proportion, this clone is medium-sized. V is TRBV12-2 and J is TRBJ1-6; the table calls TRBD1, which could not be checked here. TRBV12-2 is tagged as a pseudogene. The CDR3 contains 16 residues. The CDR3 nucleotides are TGTGCCACCGTAACGACAGGGGGTGGTTATAATTCACCCCTCCACTTT. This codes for CATVTTGGGYNSPLHF.

The CDR3 DNA reads TGTGCCAGCAGCCAAAGGGTTAGTTTCCTTGAGCAGTTCTTC. This codes for CASSQRVSFLEQFF. The chain joins TRBV14 to TRBJ2-1; D ambiguous. Trimming stripped 2 bases from V and 9 bases from J, with 14 bases between. The CDR3 length is 14 residues. CDR1 and CDR2 (germline): SGHDN, FVKESK.

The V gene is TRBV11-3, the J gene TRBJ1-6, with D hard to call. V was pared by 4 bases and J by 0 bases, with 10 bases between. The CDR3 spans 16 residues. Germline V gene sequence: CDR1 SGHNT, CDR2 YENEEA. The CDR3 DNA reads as TGTGCCAGCAGCTCTCCGAGTAGCTCCTATAATTCACCCCTCCACTTT. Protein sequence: CASSSPSSSYNSPLHF.

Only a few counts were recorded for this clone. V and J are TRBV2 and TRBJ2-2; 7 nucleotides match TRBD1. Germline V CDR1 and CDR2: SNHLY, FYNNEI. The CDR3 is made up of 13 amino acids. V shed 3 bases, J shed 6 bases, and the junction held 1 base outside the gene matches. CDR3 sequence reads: CASSDQGAGELFF. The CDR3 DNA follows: TGTGCCAGCAGTGATCAGGGGGCCGGGGAGCTGTTTTTT.

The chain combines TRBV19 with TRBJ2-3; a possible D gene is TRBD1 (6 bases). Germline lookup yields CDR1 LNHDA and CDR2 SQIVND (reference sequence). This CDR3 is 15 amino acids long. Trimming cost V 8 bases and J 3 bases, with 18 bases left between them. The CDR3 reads CASSEYREVTDTQYF. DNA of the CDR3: TGTGCCAGTTCTGAATACAGGGAAGTGACAGATACGCAGTATTTT. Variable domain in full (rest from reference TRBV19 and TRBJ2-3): DGGITQSPKYLFRKEGQNVTLSCEQNLNHDAMYWYRQDPGQGLRLIYYSQIVNDFQKGDIAEGYSVSREKKESFPLTVTSAQKNPTAFYLCASSEYREVTDTQYFGPGTRLTVL.

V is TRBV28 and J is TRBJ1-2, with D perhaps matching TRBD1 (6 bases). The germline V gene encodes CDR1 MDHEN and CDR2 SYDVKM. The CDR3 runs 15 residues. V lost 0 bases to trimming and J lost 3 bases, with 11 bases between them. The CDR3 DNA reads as TGTGCCAGCAGTTTATGGGGGGCTTCGGACTATGGCTACACCTTC. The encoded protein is CASSLWGASDYGYTF.

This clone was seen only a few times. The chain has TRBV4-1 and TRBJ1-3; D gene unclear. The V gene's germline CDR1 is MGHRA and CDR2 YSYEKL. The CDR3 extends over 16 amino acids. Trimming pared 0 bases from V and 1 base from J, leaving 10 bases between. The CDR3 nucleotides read TGCGCCAGCAGCCAAGATCGTGGTCTTTCTGGAAACACCATATATTTT. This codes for CASSQDRGLSGNTIYF.

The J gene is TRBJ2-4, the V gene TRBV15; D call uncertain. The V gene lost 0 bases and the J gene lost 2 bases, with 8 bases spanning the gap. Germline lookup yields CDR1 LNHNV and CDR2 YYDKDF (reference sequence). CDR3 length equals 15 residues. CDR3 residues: CATSRDLSPKNIQYF. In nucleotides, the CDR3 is TGTGCCACCAGCAGAGATTTATCGCCCAAAAACATTCAGTACTTC.

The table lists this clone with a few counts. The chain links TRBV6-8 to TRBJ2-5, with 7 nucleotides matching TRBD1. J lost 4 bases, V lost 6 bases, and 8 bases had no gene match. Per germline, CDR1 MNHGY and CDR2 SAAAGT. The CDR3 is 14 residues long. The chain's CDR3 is CASRQSTGVETQYF. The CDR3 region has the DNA TGTGCCAGCAGACAATCTACAGGGGTAGAGACCCAGTACTTC.

DNA for the CDR3: TGTGCCAGCAACCCGAGGTCGGCAGGGGGCTATGGCTACACCTTC. This encodes CASNPRSAGGYGYTF. This sequence joins TRBV6-8 and TRBJ1-2; 7 bases fit TRBD1. V lost 7 bases, J lost 4 bases, and 12 bases stayed unmatched. Germline lookup yields CDR1 MNHGY and CDR2 SAAAGT. The CDR3 totals 15 residues.

CDR3 residues: CASSSGIPGADTQYF. As DNA, the CDR3 is TGTGCCAGCTCATCCGGGATTCCTGGGGCAGATACGCAGTATTTT. This chain links TRBV18 with TRBJ2-3; TRBD2 is a possible D gene (5 bases). Germline-derived CDR1 and CDR2 are KGHSH and LQKENI. V lost 5 bases, J lost 4 bases, and 16 bases lay in between. This CDR3 contains 15 residues.

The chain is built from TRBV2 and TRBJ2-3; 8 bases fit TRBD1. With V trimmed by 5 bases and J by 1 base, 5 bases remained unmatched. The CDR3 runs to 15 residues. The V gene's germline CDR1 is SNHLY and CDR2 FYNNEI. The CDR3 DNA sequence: TGTGCCAGCAGTTTCGGACAGGGCGGCACAGATACGCAGTATTTT. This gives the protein CASSFGQGGTDTQYF.

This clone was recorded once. The CDR3, as DNA: TGTGCTAGTGGTTGGGACCAAGAGACCCAGTACTTC. It encodes CASGWDQETQYF. This rearrangement joins TRBV12-5 to TRBJ2-5; no reliable D call. The CDR3 has 12 amino acids. Germline V gene data show CDR1 as LGHNT and CDR2 as FRNRAP. V lost 4 bases and J 0 bases, leaving 3 bases between the germline ends. Full variable domain (rest looked up from reference TRBV12-5 and TRBJ2-5): DARVTQTPRHKVTEMGQEVTMRCQPILGHNTVFWYRQTMMQGLELLAYFRNRAPLDDSGMPKDRFSAEMPDATLATLKIQPSEPRDSAVYFCASGWDQETQYFGPGTRLLVL.